This T cell receptor (beta chain) was retrieved from a study of blood T cell repertoires in COVID-19. From germline, CDR1 is SQVTM and CDR2 ANQGSEA. The CDR3 contains 14 residues. Trimming shortened V by 7 bases and J by 7 bases, and 19 bases separated the two germline ends. TCRdb's table, derived via immunoSEQ multiplex PCR, lists solely in-frame clones and lacks some. The sample lists 150,000 to 250,000 clones; around 90% were seen once. Sequencing was done on a sample of PBMCs or T cells enriched from blood (not recorded which). This TCR was sampled from a woman younger than 45 who had recovered from COVID-19. V is TRBV29-1 and J is TRBJ2-2, with D possibly TRBD2 on 6 matching bases. CDR3 coding DNA: TGCAGCGCCGGGAGAGAGTCCCAGTTCGGGGAGCTGTTTTTT. Its translation is CSAGRESQFGELFF.